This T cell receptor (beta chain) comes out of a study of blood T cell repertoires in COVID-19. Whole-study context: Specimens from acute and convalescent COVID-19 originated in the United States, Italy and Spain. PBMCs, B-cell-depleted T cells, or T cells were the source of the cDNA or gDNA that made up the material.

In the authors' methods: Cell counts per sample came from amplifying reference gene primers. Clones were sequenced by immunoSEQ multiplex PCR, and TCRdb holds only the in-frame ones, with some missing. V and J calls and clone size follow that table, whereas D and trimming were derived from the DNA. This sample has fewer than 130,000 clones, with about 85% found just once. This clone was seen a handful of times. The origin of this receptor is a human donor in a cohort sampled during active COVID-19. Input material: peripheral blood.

CDR3 sequence reads: CASTTGYEQYF. For the CDR3, the DNA is TGTGCCAGCACCACCGGTTACGAGCAGTACTTC. This rearrangement joins TRBV6-5 to TRBJ2-7; D remains ambiguous. Trimming removed 7 bases from V and 4 bases from J, with 8 bases in between. Germline V gene data show CDR1 as MNHEY and CDR2 as SVGAGI. This CDR3 is 11 amino acids long.